These 18 T cell receptor beta chains share one sample of origin, sequenced in a study of cytomegalovirus exposure and HLA in healthy donors. Researchers ran the PCR with 60 Vbeta and 13 Jbeta primers. TCRdb's copy holds only in-frame clones and misses some; the assay was immunoSEQ multiplex PCR. Among over 95,000 clones, over 60% were seen once, and the ten largest hold roughly 8%. Input material: PBMCs. The source of these receptors is a man younger than 30 in good health and CMV-seropositive.

The chain uses TRBV5-6 and TRBJ2-5; 9 nucleotides line up with TRBD2. The V gene end was trimmed by 2 bases and the J gene end by 4 bases; junction bases not matched to a gene: 6. The CDR3 contains 15 residues. Germline V gene sequence: CDR1 SGHDT, CDR2 YYEEEE. The CDR3 region is CASSFGGGAAETQYF. The CDR3 DNA is TGTGCCAGCAGCTTTGGCGGGGGGGCCGCAGAGACCCAGTACTTC.

The chain links TRBV7-9 to TRBJ1-3, with D possibly TRBD1 on 6 matching bases. Trimming took off 3 bases at V and 4 bases at J, with 10 bases between the two ends. The germline V gene has CDR1 SEHNR and CDR2 FQNEAQ (reference sequence). The CDR3 contains 14 residues. CDR3 sequence reads: CASSFNRAGNTIYF. The CDR3 coding sequence is TGTGCCAGCAGCTTCAACAGGGCCGGAAACACCATATATTTT.

The DNA for the CDR3 is TGTGCCAGCAGCCCCCCCGGAGGGAACTCCTACGAGCAGTACTTC. It yields the protein CASSPPGGNSYEQYF. The chain links TRBV7-9 to TRBJ2-7; the D gene is possibly TRBD2 (6 bases). The V and J ends lost 5 bases and 0 bases respectively, with 14 bases between them. Germline CDR1 is SEHNR and CDR2 is FQNEAQ (reference sequence). The CDR3 length is 15 residues.

The genes are TRBV25-1 and TRBJ1-1; 7 nucleotides match TRBD1. Unmatched junction bases numbered 5, after V lost 1 base and J lost 3 bases. In germline, CDR1 is MGHDK, CDR2 SYGVNS. CDR3 size: 15 residues. The CDR3 DNA reads TGTGCCAGCAGTGAATTAGGGACAGACCACACTGAAGCTTTCTTT. The encoded protein is CASSELGTDHTEAFF.

V usage is TRBV29-1 and J usage is TRBJ1-1, with D maybe TRBD1 (6 bases). The V end lost 2 bases, the J end lost 10 bases, and 26 bases lay between the germline ends. CDR1 is SQVTM and CDR2 is ANQGSEA in the germline V gene. CDR3 length equals 16 residues. The CDR3 is CSVEPLRGPVGRGAFF. In nucleotides, the CDR3 is TGCAGCGTTGAACCCCTCAGGGGCCCCGTGGGGCGTGGAGCTTTCTTT.

The rearrangement links TRBV5-1 to TRBJ2-2; 8 bases line up with TRBD1. The CDR3 runs to 14 residues. CDR1 and CDR2 from the germline V gene are SGHRS and YFSETQ. The ends lost 4 bases at V and 4 bases at J; junction bases unmatched: 3. CDR3 in amino acids: CASSGQGSTGELFF. The CDR3 DNA follows: TGCGCCAGCAGCGGACAGGGCAGCACCGGGGAGCTGTTTTTT.

The J gene is TRBJ1-6, the V gene TRBV7-9; D gene ambiguous. Trimming removed 4 bases at V and 0 bases at J, with 7 bases between. Germline CDR1 SEHNR, CDR2 FQNEAQ (reference sequence). The CDR3 length is 15 residues. The CDR3 DNA is TGTGCCAGCAGCTCCGGGAGCTCCTATAATTCACCCCTCCACTTT. It specifies CASSSGSSYNSPLHF.

In regard to this clone: One end of the junction does not line up with germline, which may come from a read error. The chain is built from TRBV11-2 and TRBJ1-2, with unresolved D. Germline-derived CDR1 and CDR2 are SGHAT and FQNNGV. There are 13 residues in the CDR3. CDR3 residues: CASSLMSGLQFIF. Written as DNA, the CDR3 is TGTGCCAGCAGCTTAATGTCGGGGTTACAGTTCATCTTC.

CDR3 residues: CASSRGPGAGPLHF. Written as DNA, the CDR3 is TGTGCCAGCAGTCGCGGGCCAGGTGCTGGACCCCTCCACTTT. V usage is TRBV6-5 and J usage is TRBJ1-6; D unresolved. The CDR3 contains 14 residues. From germline, CDR1 is MNHEY and CDR2 SVGAGI. The V end was cut by 5 bases, the J end by 12 bases, with 17 bases between.

This clone was picked up one time. The chain is built from TRBV2 and TRBJ1-5, with 9 bases identical to TRBD1. Losses at the gene ends were 6 bases for V and 2 bases for J; bases not matched to a gene: 8. This CDR3 contains 16 residues. Germline-derived CDR1 and CDR2 are SNHLY and FYNNEI. The CDR3 DNA sequence: TGTGCCAGCAGCCCACAGGGGGCTTGGGGCAATCAGCCCCAGCATTTT. This encodes CASSPQGAWGNQPQHF.

The chain has TRBV6-1 and TRBJ2-5; 10 nucleotides line up with TRBD1. V lost 3 bases to trimming and J lost 4 bases; unmatched junction nucleotides: 2. CDR1 and CDR2 (germline): MNHNS, SASEGT. The CDR3 runs 14 residues. CDR3 loop: CASSDGTGVETQYF. The CDR3 nucleotides read TGTGCCAGCAGTGACGGGACAGGGGTAGAGACCCAGTACTTC.

This clone was observed a handful of times. V gene TRBV4-1 combines with J gene TRBJ1-6, with D unclear. CDR1 and CDR2 (germline): MGHRA, YSYEKL. V dropped 1 base and J dropped 6 bases, with 13 bases sitting between them. The CDR3 extends over 16 amino acids. The CDR3 loop is CASSQVEGAGNSPLHF. CDR3 sequence (DNA): TGCGCCAGCAGCCAAGTTGAGGGAGCGGGTAATTCACCCCTCCACTTT.

The J gene is TRBJ2-7, the V gene TRBV11-2; a possible D gene is TRBD1 (5 bases). Germline V CDR1 and CDR2: SGHAT, FQNNGV. The CDR3 loop spans 15 amino acids. V lost 5 bases to trimming and J lost 7 bases, with 21 bases between them. The CDR3 is CASSPLLAGSGEQYV. Here the CDR3 DNA reads TGTGCCAGCAGCCCATTACTCGCAGGGTCAGGGGAGCAGTACGTC.

The chain is built from TRBV6-1 and TRBJ1-2; D unresolved. The CDR3 runs 15 residues. The V end was cut by 5 bases, the J end by 6 bases, with 19 bases between. Germline loops: CDR1 MNHNS, CDR2 SASEGT. CDR3 DNA: TGTGCCAGCAGTCCCGAGATAGCCCGTGGTCATGGCTACACCTTC. This sequence encodes CASSPEIARGHGYTF.

This clone was counted between two and nine times. This chain's CDR3 is CASSIRGTVNGNSPLHF. The CDR3 nucleotides read TGTGCCAGTAGTATTCGTGGGACAGTAAATGGTAATTCACCCCTCCACTTT. J is TRBJ1-6 and V is TRBV19; 7 nucleotides line up with TRBD1. In germline, CDR1 is LNHDA, CDR2 SQIVND (reference sequence). CDR3 length equals 17 residues. J gave up 6 bases and V 3 bases, and 11 bases lay outside the gene matches.

This chain joins TRBV7-9 and TRBJ1-2; the D is unclear. Germline CDR1 and CDR2: SEHNR and FQNEAQ (reference sequence). This CDR3 contains 13 residues. Between the trimmed V and J ends, which lost 1 base and 4 bases, there was a span of 7 bases. CDR3 loop: CASSLGAAYGYTF. DNA for the CDR3: TGTGCCAGCAGCTTAGGGGCTGCCTATGGCTACACCTTC. Combining the CDR3 with reference TRBV7-9 and TRBJ1-2 gives the whole variable domain DTGVSQNPRHKITKRGQNVTFRCDPISEHNRLYWYRQTLGQGPEFLTYFQNEAQLEKSRLLSDRFSAERPKGSFSTLEIQRTEQGDSAMYLCASSLGAAYGYTFGSGTRLTVV.

This clone showed up just a few times. V and J are TRBV7-2 and TRBJ1-1, with TRBD1 matching 10 bases. The V gene's germline CDR1 is SGHTA and CDR2 FQGNSA. The CDR3 spans 15 residues. The ends lost 5 bases at V and 4 bases at J; junction bases unmatched: 7. CDR3 protein: CASSGRQGALTEAFF. CDR3 nucleotide sequence: TGTGCCAGCAGCGGCAGACAGGGGGCGCTCACTGAAGCTTTCTTT.

This clone was counted a single time. This chain uses TRBV5-6 with TRBJ2-3; D not certain. The CDR3 is 15 residues long. V lost 4 bases and J 2 bases, leaving 14 bases between the germline ends. Germline V lookup: CDR1 SGHDT, CDR2 YYEEEE. The chain's CDR3 is CASSARQQNTDTQYF. The CDR3 nucleotides read TGTGCCAGCAGCGCCCGGCAACAGAACACAGATACGCAGTATTTT.